These T cell receptor beta chains were read from a single sample in a study of blood T cell repertoires in COVID-19. This table comes from immunoSEQ multiplex PCR, and its TCRdb copy is limited to in-frame clones, with some not included. The repertoire holds some 180,000 clones, with about 85% as singletons. Sequencing used PBMCs or T cells enriched from blood (not recorded which). The receptors were sampled from a man between 40 and 49 years old who had recovered from COVID-19. Both conserved end residues are part of each CDR3. Each record gives: J gene, V gene, D gene, CDR3 protein. D genes are given only for firm matches.

TRBJ1-1 TRBV5-1 TRBD1 CASSWTGRNTEAFF
TRBJ1-2 TRBV14 - CASSPRSGLGYGYTF
TRBJ2-7 TRBV19 - CASSQGLYPYEQYF
TRBJ2-3 TRBV7-2 - CASSLVLTHPPDTQYF
TRBJ2-1 TRBV11-2 TRBD2 CASSTEREVYNEQFF
TRBJ2-7 TRBV3-1/TRBV3-2 TRBD2 CASSREGAASYEQYF
TRBJ1-6 TRBV30 - CAWRQGYSPLHF
TRBJ2-1 TRBV28 - CASTLRGEQFF
TRBJ1-1 TRBV19 - CASIHGSIQTNTEAFF
TRBJ2-2 TRBV27 - CASSLGGVGELFF
TRBJ2-1 TRBV28 - CASSISRVPNEQFF
TRBJ1-2 TRBV29-1 - CSARHGAGEGYTF
TRBJ1-2 TRBV27 TRBD1 CASSGGQGYGYTF
TRBJ2-7 TRBV2 - CASSDHGGDYEQYF
TRBJ1-3 TRBV4-1 TRBD1 CASSRGTGTVENTIYF
TRBJ1-6 TRBV7-9 TRBD1 CASSTATGGAHNSPLHF
TRBJ1-1 TRBV3-1/TRBV3-2 - CASSQAQGGTEAFF
TRBJ1-2 TRBV27 TRBD1 CASSLSGGQGTMGYTF
TRBJ1-4 TRBV19 - CASSDQANEKLFF
TRBJ1-1 TRBV7-9 - CASRPPAAEAFF
TRBJ2-2 TRBV9 TRBD1 CASSSRQGSDTGELFF
TRBJ1-1 TRBV10-2 - CASLRSRGMDTEAFF
TRBJ1-6 TRBV18 - CASSPAASNSPLHF
TRBJ2-3 TRBV5-4 TRBD2 CASSIGTSGRDTDTQYF
TRBJ2-3 TRBV6-5 - CASSWALLTDTQYF
TRBJ1-1 TRBV3-1/TRBV3-2 - CASSQARRDTEAFF
TRBJ1-1 TRBV6-5 - CASSYRGNTEAFF
TRBJ1-2 TRBV5-1 - CASSGARGYTF
TRBJ1-4 TRBV11-3 TRBD1 CASSLWQGDEKLFF
TRBJ1-6 TRBV5-4 - CASSTGHSSSYNSPLHF
TRBJ1-1 TRBV5-1 - CASSLGQRLMNTEAFF
TRBJ1-5 TRBV27 - CAISGSSSNQPQHF
TRBJ1-3 TRBV2 - CASSSSRTRSGNTIYF
TRBJ2-3 TRBV7-9 - CASSIDGADTQYF
TRBJ2-7 TRBV11-3 - CASSQGTPFVDEQYF
TRBJ2-1 TRBV3-1/TRBV3-2 - CASSQGISVAVEQFF
TRBJ1-5 TRBV7-3 - CASSLGHNQPQHF
TRBJ1-1 TRBV11-3 - CASSSPSRNTEAFF
TRBJ1-1 TRBV29-1 - CSVLMDRVGAEAFF
TRBJ1-4 TRBV2 - CASSVLGTREKLFF
TRBJ1-1 TRBV6-5 - CAVKEVVDTEAFF
TRBJ1-2 TRBV19 - CASSSTGWPNYGYTF
TRBJ2-3 TRBV5-1 TRBD2 CASLGTSGEADTQYF
TRBJ1-5 TRBV7-6 TRBD1 CASSPGQGPYQPQHF
TRBJ1-1 TRBV5-1 TRBD1 CASSWGQGNTEAFF
TRBJ1-5 TRBV29-1 TRBD1 CSVGQGSSNQPQHF
TRBJ1-4 TRBV6-5 - CASSGGDEKLFF
TRBJ2-7 TRBV11-3 TRBD1 CASRKEDRGPYEQYF
TRBJ2-3 TRBV7-9 TRBD2 CASREPGLAATGTQYF
TRBJ2-1 TRBV28 - CASSYIMSSYNEQFF
TRBJ1-2 TRBV30 TRBD1 CAGTGLGYGYTF